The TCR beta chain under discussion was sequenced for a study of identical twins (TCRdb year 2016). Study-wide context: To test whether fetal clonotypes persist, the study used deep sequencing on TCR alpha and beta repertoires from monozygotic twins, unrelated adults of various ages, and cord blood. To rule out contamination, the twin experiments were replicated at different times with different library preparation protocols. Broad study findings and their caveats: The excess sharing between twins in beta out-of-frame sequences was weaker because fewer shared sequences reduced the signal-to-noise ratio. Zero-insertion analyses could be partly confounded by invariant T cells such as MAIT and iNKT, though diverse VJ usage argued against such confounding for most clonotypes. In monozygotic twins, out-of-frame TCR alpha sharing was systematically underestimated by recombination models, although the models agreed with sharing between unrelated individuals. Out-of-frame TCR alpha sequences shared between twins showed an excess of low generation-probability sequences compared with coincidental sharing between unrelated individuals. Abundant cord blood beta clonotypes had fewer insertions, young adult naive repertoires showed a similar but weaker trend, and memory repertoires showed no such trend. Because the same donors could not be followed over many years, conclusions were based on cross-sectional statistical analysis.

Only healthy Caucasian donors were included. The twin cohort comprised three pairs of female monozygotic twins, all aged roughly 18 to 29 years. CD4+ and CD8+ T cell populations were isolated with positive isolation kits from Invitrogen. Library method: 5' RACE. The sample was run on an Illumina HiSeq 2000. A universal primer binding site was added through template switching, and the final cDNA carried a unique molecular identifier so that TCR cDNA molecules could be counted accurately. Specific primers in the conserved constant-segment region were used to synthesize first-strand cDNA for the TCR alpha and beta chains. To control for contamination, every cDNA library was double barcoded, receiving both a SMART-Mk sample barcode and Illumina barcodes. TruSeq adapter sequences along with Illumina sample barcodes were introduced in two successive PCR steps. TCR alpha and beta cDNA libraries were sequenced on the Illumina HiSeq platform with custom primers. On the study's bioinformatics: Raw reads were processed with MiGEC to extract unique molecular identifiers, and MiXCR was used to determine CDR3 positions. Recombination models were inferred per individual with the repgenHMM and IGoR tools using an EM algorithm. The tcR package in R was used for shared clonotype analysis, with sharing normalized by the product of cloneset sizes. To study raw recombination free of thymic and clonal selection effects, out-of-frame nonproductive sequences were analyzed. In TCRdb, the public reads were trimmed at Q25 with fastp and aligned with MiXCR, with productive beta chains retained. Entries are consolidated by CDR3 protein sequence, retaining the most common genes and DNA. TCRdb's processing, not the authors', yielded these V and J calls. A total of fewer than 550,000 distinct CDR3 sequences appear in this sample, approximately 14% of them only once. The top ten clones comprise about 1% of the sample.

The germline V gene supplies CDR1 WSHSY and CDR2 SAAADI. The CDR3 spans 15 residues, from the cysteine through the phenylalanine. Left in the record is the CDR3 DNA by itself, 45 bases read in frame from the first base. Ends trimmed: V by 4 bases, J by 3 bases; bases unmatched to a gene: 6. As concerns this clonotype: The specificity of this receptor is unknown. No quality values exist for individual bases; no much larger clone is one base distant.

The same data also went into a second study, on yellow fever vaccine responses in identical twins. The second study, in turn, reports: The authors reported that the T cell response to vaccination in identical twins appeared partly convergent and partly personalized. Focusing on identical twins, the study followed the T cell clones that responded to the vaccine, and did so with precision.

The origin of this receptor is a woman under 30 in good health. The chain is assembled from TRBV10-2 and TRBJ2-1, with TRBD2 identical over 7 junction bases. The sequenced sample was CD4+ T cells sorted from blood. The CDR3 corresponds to CASSGASGLYNEQFF. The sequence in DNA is TGCGCCAGCAGTGGGGCTAGCGGCCTCTACAATGAGCAGTTCTTC.